Included here is one TCR beta chain sequence, with context. Its specificity is unknown. These data are taken from a study of PD-L1 blockade in urothelial cancer. The wider study: Reported median T cell count for blood samples was over 110,000. Study conclusions and caveats: Patients with durable benefit had greater blood expansion of tumor-associated TCR clones 3 weeks into treatment.

The assay was immunoSEQ multiplex PCR, and TCRdb's table has in-frame clones only and misses some. The data show about 47,000 clones, with roughly four fifths seen just once and roughly 1.9% held by the top ten. Time point noted: pretreatment peripheral blood. Patients suffered from locally advanced or metastatic urothelial carcinoma. This material consisted of PBMCs, taken around atezolizumab (anti-PD-L1) treatment. The source of this sequence is a man aged 45 to 65 with urothelial cancer.

The CDR3 DNA sequence: TGTGCCAGCAGCTTTCGTCAGACAGGGCGGGGAAACACCATATATTTT. This gives the protein CASSFRQTGRGNTIYF. This rearrangement joins TRBV5-6 to TRBJ1-3; 7 bases match TRBD1. CDR1 and CDR2 from the germline V gene are SGHDT and YYEEEE. Trimming removed 2 bases from V and 4 bases from J; junction bases left unmatched: 9. The CDR3 spans 16 residues.